One sample yielded the 5 T cell receptor beta chains listed below, sequenced in a study of cytomegalovirus exposure and HLA in healthy donors. The PCR contained 60 Vbeta and 13 Jbeta primers. Method: immunoSEQ multiplex PCR; TCRdb's copy keeps in-frame clones and lacks some. The sample table includes about 120,000 clones. Material for sequencing was PBMCs. These TCRs come from a man younger than 40 in good health and CMV-seronegative.

The genes are TRBV5-1 and TRBJ2-3, with TRBD2 as a possible D gene (6 bases). This CDR3 has 15 amino acids. Per the germline V gene, CDR1 is SGHRS and CDR2 is YFSETQ. V lost 6 bases, J lost 6 bases, and 20 bases lay in between. Here the CDR3 reads CASTSTGGNLDTQYF. The CDR3 nucleotides are TGCGCCAGCACATCGACGGGCGGGAATCTGGATACGCAGTATTTT.

The chain carries TRBV6-1 and TRBJ2-5; TRBD1 matches at 8 bases. The end of the DNA is better explained by TRBJ2-7, so the J call may be wrong. The CDR3 contains 14 residues. Germline V gene data show CDR1 as MNHNS and CDR2 as SASEGT. The DNA of the CDR3 is TGTGCCAGCAACGTCGCAGGGGGCCACTACGAGCAGTACTTC. Protein: CASNVAGGHYEQYF.

The chain employs TRBV5-1 and TRBJ2-5, with D maybe TRBD2 (6 bases). The CDR3 is 14 amino acids. The germline V gene has CDR1 SGHRS and CDR2 YFSETQ. The V gene lost 3 bases and the J gene lost 4 bases, with 13 bases spanning the gap. The CDR3 DNA reads TGCGCCAGCAGCTCGGGGATTAGCGGAGAGACCCAGTACTTC. This translates into CASSSGISGETQYF.

The chain links TRBV19 to TRBJ1-2; a possible D gene is TRBD1 (5 bases). CDR1 is LNHDA, CDR2 SQIVND, per germline (reference sequence). Trimming removed 5 bases at V and 4 bases at J, with 17 bases between. The CDR3 covers 15 residues. CDR3 in DNA: TGTGCCAGTAGTCTGCTAACAGGAGGGGCCTATGGCTACACCTTC. Its protein product is CASSLLTGGAYGYTF.

V gene TRBV29-1 combines with J gene TRBJ1-2; 8 bases fit TRBD1. J was trimmed by 6 bases and V by 0 bases; bases with no gene match: 12. CDR1 is SQVTM, CDR2 ANQGSEA, per germline. This CDR3 contains 16 residues. The CDR3 reads CSVEDPRQGSTHGYTF. The CDR3 nucleotides read TGCAGCGTTGAAGACCCCAGACAGGGGAGTACCCATGGCTACACCTTC.